These 4 T cell receptor beta chains share one sample of origin, sequenced in a study of PD-1 blockade in classical Hodgkin lymphoma (dated by TCRdb to about 2020). Taken with the paper, the label for time point translates to: cycle 1 day 1 (C1D1), immediately before nivolumab initiation. Every trial patient had relapsed after autologous stem cell transplantation, and cohorts A, B and C differed in prior brentuximab vedotin exposure. Preparation of the library involved the immunoSEQ multiplex PCR assay. Not all clones reach the TCRdb copy of this immuneACCESS table, which keeps in-frame sequences only. Checked studies attribute under half of the gap to unresolved V genes and leave the rest unexplained. The sample table holds tens of thousands of clones, of which over 70% were seen once. About 11% of the sample is in the top ten clones. This specimen consisted of peripheral blood mononuclear cells (PBMCs), obtained at baseline. These receptors came from a human donor with classical Hodgkin lymphoma.

In DNA form, the CDR3 reads TGCGCCAGCAGAGCCGGGACAGGGTTGGAAGCTTTCTTT. Protein product: CASRAGTGLEAFF. The genes are TRBV5-1 and TRBJ1-1; 9 positions match TRBD1. After removal of 5 bases from V and 8 bases from J, the junction contained 7 bases not matched to a gene. This CDR3 spans 13 amino acids. The germline CDR1 and CDR2 sequences are SGHRS and YFSETQ. The full variable domain, in which reference TRBV5-1 and TRBJ1-1 provide the parts outside the CDR3, is KAGVTQTPRYLIKTRGQQVTLSCSPISGHRSVSWYQQTPGQGLQFLFEYFSETQRNKGNFPGRFSGRQFSNSRSEMNVSTLELGDSALYLCASRAGTGLEAFFGQGTRLTVV.

This chain connects TRBV5-1 to TRBJ2-3, with TRBD2 matching over 14 bases. Germline assignment: CDR1 SGHRS and CDR2 YFSETQ. Unmatched junction bases numbered 8, after V lost 3 bases and J lost 5 bases. This CDR3 has 17 residues. The CDR3 sequence: CASSWGTSGSIGDTQYF. CDR3 bases: TGCGCCAGCAGCTGGGGGACTAGCGGGAGCATCGGAGATACGCAGTATTTT. The full variable domain, completed using reference TRBV5-1 and TRBJ2-3, is KAGVTQTPRYLIKTRGQQVTLSCSPISGHRSVSWYQQTPGQGLQFLFEYFSETQRNKGNFPGRFSGRQFSNSRSEMNVSTLELGDSALYLCASSWGTSGSIGDTQYFGPGTRLTVL.

This clone was detected once. The V call is TRBV6-4, the J call TRBJ2-1, with a weak D call TRBD1 (7 bases). Germline values: CDR1 MRHNA, CDR2 SNTAGT. The CDR3 has 16 amino acids. Trimming took 6 bases from V and 0 from J, leaving 15 bases between them. The CDR3 region is CASSARGDSSYNEQFF. In DNA, the CDR3 is TGTGCCAGCAGCGCCAGGGGGGACAGCTCCTACAATGAGCAGTTCTTC.

The chain joins TRBV2 to TRBJ1-5; D is possibly TRBD1 (5 bases). V dropped 0 bases and J dropped 7 bases, with 7 bases sitting between them. This CDR3 contains 13 residues. CDR1 is SNHLY and CDR2 is FYNNEI in the germline V gene. The CDR3 region has the DNA TGTGCCAGCAGTGAAGCGAGGGACCAGCCCCAGCATTTT. Its translation is CASSEARDQPQHF.